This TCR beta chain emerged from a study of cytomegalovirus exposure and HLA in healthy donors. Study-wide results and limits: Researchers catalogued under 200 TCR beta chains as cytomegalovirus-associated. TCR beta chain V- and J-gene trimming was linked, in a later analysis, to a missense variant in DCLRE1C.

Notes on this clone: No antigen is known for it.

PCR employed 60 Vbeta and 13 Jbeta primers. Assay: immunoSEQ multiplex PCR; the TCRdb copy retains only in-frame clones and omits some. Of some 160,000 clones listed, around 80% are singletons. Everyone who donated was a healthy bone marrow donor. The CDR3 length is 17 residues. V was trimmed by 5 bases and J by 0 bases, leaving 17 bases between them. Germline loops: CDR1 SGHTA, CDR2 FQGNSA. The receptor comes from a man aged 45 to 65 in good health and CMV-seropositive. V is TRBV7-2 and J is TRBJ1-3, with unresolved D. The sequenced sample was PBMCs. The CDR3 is CASSAEPLSSSGNTIYF. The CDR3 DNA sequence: TGTGCCAGCAGCGCCGAACCGCTGTCTAGCTCTGGAAACACCATATATTTT. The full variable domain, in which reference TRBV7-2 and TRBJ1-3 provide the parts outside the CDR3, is GAGVSQSPSNKVTEKGKDVELRCDPISGHTALYWYRQSLGQGLEFLIYFQGNSAPDKSGLPSDRFSAERTGGSVSTLTIQRTQQEDSAVYLCASSAEPLSSSGNTIYFGEGSWLTVV.